A selection of T cell receptor beta chains follows, all from one sample in a study of shared clonotypes between healthy human individuals. Sequencing used immunoSEQ multiplex PCR; TCRdb keeps in-frame clones, though not all of them. The sample records 470,000 or so clones, 78% being singletons. Sequenced: PBMCs. The receptor set was obtained from a woman aged 40 to 50 in good health. Some clones in this sample may be carry-over from other donors' samples. CDR3s include the opening cysteine and the closing phenylalanine or tryptophan. The D gene is left open where the match is weak. A clone size is listed for some rows: how often the clone was seen (once, few, many), or a class if it is expanded.

V,D,J,size,length,DNA,CDR3
TRBV30,.,TRBJ2-1,.,13,TGTGCCTGGAGTGCGAACCTATACAATGAGCAGTTCTTC,CAWSANLYNEQFF
TRBV9,.,TRBJ2-3,.,14,TGTGCCAGCAGCGTAGGCGGGTTCACAGATACGCAGTATTTT,CASSVGGFTDTQYF
TRBV2,.,TRBJ1-1,once,13,TGTGCCAGCATCGAGGTGGCGAACACTGAAGCTTTCTTT,CASIEVANTEAFF
TRBV6-1,TRBD1,TRBJ2-1,.,14,TGTGCCAGCACCGGGACAGGGGGCTACAATGAGCAGTTCTTC,CASTGTGGYNEQFF
TRBV5-4,.,TRBJ2-5,.,11,TGTGCCAGCAGCTTGAGGGAGACCCAGTACTTC,CASSLRETQYF
TRBV4-1,.,TRBJ1-2,.,15,TGCGCCAGCAGCTTCCAAGCGACCGTTATAGGTGGCTACACCTTC,CASSFQATVIGGYTF
TRBV14,TRBD1,TRBJ2-1,.,19,TGTGCCAGCAGCCAATTCCGGGGCACCGGGACAGGGCTGTACAATGAGCAGTTCTTC,CASSQFRGTGTGLYNEQFF
TRBV5-1,TRBD1,TRBJ1-1,.,14,TGCGCCAGCAGCTTGGGGACAGGCGGTACTGAAGCTTTCTTT,CASSLGTGGTEAFF
TRBV5-1,.,TRBJ1-6,.,17,TGCGCCAGCAGCTTTACACCGCGCGGGGATAACAATTCACCCCTCCACTTT,CASSFTPRGDNNSPLHF
TRBV6-5,TRBD1,TRBJ2-7,.,14,TGTGCCAGCAGTTACTCCGACAGGGGTGGCGAGCAGTACTTC,CASSYSDRGGEQYF
TRBV25-1,TRBD1,TRBJ2-2,.,15,TGTGCCAGCAGTGAGTCGACAGGGTACACCGGGGAGCTGTTTTTT,CASSESTGYTGELFF
TRBV19,.,TRBJ2-7,.,14,TGTGCCAGTAGTATAGATCGAAGGGGAGGCGAGCAGTACTTC,CASSIDRRGGEQYF
TRBV5-4,TRBD1,TRBJ1-1,few,14,TGTGCCAGCAGCTCACAGGGGTTACACACTGAAGCTTTCTTT,CASSSQGLHTEAFF
TRBV6-1,.,TRBJ2-7,.,14,TGTGCCAGCAGTGAAGGGGGATTATCCTACGAGCAGTACTTC,CASSEGGLSYEQYF
TRBV7-9,.,TRBJ2-1,.,15,TGTGCCAGCAGCTTAACGGGAGTCCTCTACAATGAGCAGTTCTTC,CASSLTGVLYNEQFF
TRBV7-8,TRBD2,TRBJ2-5,.,16,TGTGCCAGCAGCCGAACAGCGGGAGGGCCCCAAGAGACCCAGTACTTC,CASSRTAGGPQETQYF
TRBV19,.,TRBJ2-7,many,12,TGTGCCAGTAGTAGCGGCTCCTACGAGCAGTACTTC,CASSSGSYEQYF
TRBV30,TRBD2,TRBJ2-1,once,17,TGTGCCTGGTCCCTCGGCTACCTAGCGGGAGGGCACGATGAGCAGTTCTTC,CAWSLGYLAGGHDEQFF
TRBV6-1,.,TRBJ2-7,once,13,TGTGCCAGCAGTGATGGCTACTTGGACGAGCAGTACTTC,CASSDGYLDEQYF
TRBV6-6,.,TRBJ1-1,.,14,TGTGCCAGCATCAGCGGAGGGGCGAACACTGAAGCTTTCTTT,CASISGGANTEAFF
TRBV28,.,TRBJ2-3,.,14,TGTGCCAGCCGTCTAGCCGCTAGCACAGATACGCAGTATTTT,CASRLAASTDTQYF
TRBV5-1,.,TRBJ2-2,few,16,TGCGCCAGCAGCTCGGGCTGGGTTTCGAACACCGGGGAGCTGTTTTTT,CASSSGWVSNTGELFF
TRBV7-8,.,TRBJ2-2,.,14,TGTGCCAGCAGCTTAGCCCGGGGGACCGGGGAGCTGTTTTTT,CASSLARGTGELFF
TRBV7-3,.,TRBJ2-2,.,15,TGTGCCAGCAGCTTATTTGCAGGGCATGTCGGGGAGCTGTTTTTT,CASSLFAGHVGELFF
TRBV2,.,TRBJ2-3,.,13,TGTGCCTTTACACGAGGGAGTTCAGATACGCAGTATTTT,CAFTRGSSDTQYF
TRBV5-4,.,TRBJ1-3,.,17,TGTGCCAGCAGCCCCGGGGACCCAACTAACTCTGGAAACACCATATATTTT,CASSPGDPTNSGNTIYF
TRBV6-1,.,TRBJ1-1,.,13,TGTGCCAGCAGCCCACAAAAAAACACTGAAGCTTTCTTT,CASSPQKNTEAFF
TRBV18,TRBD2,TRBJ2-7,.,15,TGTGCCAGCTCACCAACACAGGCCCTAGCGGGAAAGCAGTACTTC,CASSPTQALAGKQYF
TRBV6-4,TRBD2,TRBJ2-3,.,14,TGTGCCAGCAGTGTAGCGGGGGGCACAGATACGCAGTATTTT,CASSVAGGTDTQYF
TRBV28,.,TRBJ2-1,.,15,TGTGCCAGCAGGGGTCAGGGGACCGAATCCAATGAGCAGTTCTTC,CASRGQGTESNEQFF
TRBV4-3,TRBD1,TRBJ2-7,.,15,TGCGCCAGCAGCCCCCGGGACAGCTTCGGCTACGAGCAGTACTTC,CASSPRDSFGYEQYF
TRBV15,.,TRBJ2-7,few,17,TGTGCCACCAGCAGAGGGCTCTACACCTCGGCATTTGCCGAGCAGTACTTC,CATSRGLYTSAFAEQYF
TRBV27,.,TRBJ2-7,.,15,TGTGCCAGCAGACACCGCCCTGAGCGTTCCTACGAGCAGTACTTC,CASRHRPERSYEQYF
TRBV30,TRBD2,TRBJ2-1,few,14,TGTGCCTGGAGTGTATCCGGGACTAGCAATGAGCAGTTCTTC,CAWSVSGTSNEQFF
TRBV2,TRBD2,TRBJ2-3,.,14,TGTGCCAGCAGTCCCGGACTAGCGGGAGCTACGCAGTATTTT,CASSPGLAGATQYF
TRBV10-3,.,TRBJ2-1,.,14,TGTGCCATCAGTGAGTCGAGACAGTACAATGAGCAGTTCTTC,CAISESRQYNEQFF
TRBV27,TRBD2,TRBJ2-3,.,19,TGTGCCAGCACCAAGCTCAGGCTAGCGGGAGGGCCATTATCAGATACGCAGTATTTT,CASTKLRLAGGPLSDTQYF
TRBV14,.,TRBJ2-5,.,16,TGTGCCAGCAGCCATCGTTCTTACAGGGTCGGAGAGACCCAGTACTTC,CASSHRSYRVGETQYF
TRBV7-9,.,TRBJ2-3,once,16,TGTGCCAGCAGCTTATCACTGGGGAGTAGGGCAGATACGCAGTATTTT,CASSLSLGSRADTQYF
TRBV9,.,TRBJ2-2,.,18,TGTGCCAGCAGCGTACGGGACTTCTTGGGGGTGAACACCGGGGAGCTGTTTTTT,CASSVRDFLGVNTGELFF
TRBV7-3,TRBD2,TRBJ2-1,.,15,TGTGCCAGCAGCTTAGGGGGGACTACCTACAATGAGCAGTTCTTC,CASSLGGTTYNEQFF
TRBV10-3,TRBD1,TRBJ2-7,.,15,TGTGCCATCAAGGGCGGCGGGACAGGGGGCGCCGAGCAGTACTTC,CAIKGGGTGGAEQYF
TRBV5-1,.,TRBJ2-7,.,14,TGCGCCAGCAGCTTAACCGGAAGCTCCTACGAGCAGTACTTC,CASSLTGSSYEQYF
TRBV2,.,TRBJ1-1,.,13,TGTGCCAGCAAGAGACAGATTAACACTGAAGCTTTCTTT,CASKRQINTEAFF
TRBV5-1,TRBD2,TRBJ2-7,many,16,TGCGCCAGCAGCTTGGCCTTGGCGGGAGTAGTACAGGAGCAGTACTTC,CASSLALAGVVQEQYF
TRBV28,.,TRBJ2-7,.,15,TGTGCCAGCAGTTCCCAAGCTCGACTCTCCTACGAGCAGTACTTC,CASSSQARLSYEQYF
TRBV4-1,TRBD1,TRBJ2-7,.,15,TGCGCCAGCAGCCCGGGGACAGCTAGAGCCTACGAGCAGTACTTC,CASSPGTARAYEQYF
TRBV5-1,TRBD1,TRBJ1-1,.,14,TGCGCCAGCAGCTCACAGGGGGAGGTCACTGAAGCTTTCTTT,CASSSQGEVTEAFF
TRBV18,TRBD2,TRBJ2-3,.,14,TGTGCCAGCCTCAGCGGGATTAGCACAGATACGCAGTATTTT,CASLSGISTDTQYF
TRBV6-4,TRBD2,TRBJ2-1,many,15,TGTGCCAGCTCTAGAGAGCGGGAGGGCCCGGATGAGCAGTTCTTC,CASSREREGPDEQFF